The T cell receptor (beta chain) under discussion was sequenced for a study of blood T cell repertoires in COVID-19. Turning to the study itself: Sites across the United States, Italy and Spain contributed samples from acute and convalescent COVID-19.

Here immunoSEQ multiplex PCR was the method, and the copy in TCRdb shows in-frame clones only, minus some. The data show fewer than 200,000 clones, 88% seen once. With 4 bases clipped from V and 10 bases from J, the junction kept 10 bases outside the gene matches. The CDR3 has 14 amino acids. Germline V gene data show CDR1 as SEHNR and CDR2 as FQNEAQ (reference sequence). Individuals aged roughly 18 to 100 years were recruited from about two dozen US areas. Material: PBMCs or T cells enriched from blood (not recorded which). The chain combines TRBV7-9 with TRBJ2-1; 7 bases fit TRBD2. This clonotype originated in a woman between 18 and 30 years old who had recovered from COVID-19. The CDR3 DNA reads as TGTGCCAGCAGCTCCGAACCCGGGGGGTACGAGCAGTTCTTC. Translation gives CASSSEPGGYEQFF. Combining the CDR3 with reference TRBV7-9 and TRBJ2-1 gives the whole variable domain DTGVSQNPRHKITKRGQNVTFRCDPISEHNRLYWYRQTLGQGPEFLTYFQNEAQLEKSRLLSDRFSAERPKGSFSTLEIQRTEQGDSAMYLCASSSEPGGYEQFFGPGTRLTVL.